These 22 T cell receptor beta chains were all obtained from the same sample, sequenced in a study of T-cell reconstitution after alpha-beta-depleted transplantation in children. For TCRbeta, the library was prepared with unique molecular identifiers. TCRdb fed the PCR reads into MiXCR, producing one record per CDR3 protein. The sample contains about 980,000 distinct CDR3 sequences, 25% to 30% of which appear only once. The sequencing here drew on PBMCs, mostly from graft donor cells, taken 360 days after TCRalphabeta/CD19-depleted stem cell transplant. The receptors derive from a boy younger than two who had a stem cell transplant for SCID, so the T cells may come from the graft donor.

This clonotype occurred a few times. As DNA, the CDR3 is TGTGCCAGTAGGGGGACTTCCCGAGGCAGGGATTCACCCCTCCACTTT. Its protein is CASRGTSRGRDSPLHF. The rearrangement links TRBV19 to TRBJ1-6; D perhaps matches TRBD1 (5 bases). CDR1 and CDR2 from the germline V gene are LNHDA and SQIVND (reference sequence). The germline V and J ends were trimmed by 6 bases and 8 bases, with 20 bases remaining between them. This CDR3 comprises 16 residues.

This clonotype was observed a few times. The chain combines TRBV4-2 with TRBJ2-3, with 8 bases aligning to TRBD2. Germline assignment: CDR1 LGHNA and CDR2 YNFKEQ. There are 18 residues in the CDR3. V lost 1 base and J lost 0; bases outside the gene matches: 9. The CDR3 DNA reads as TGTGCCAGCAGCCAAGGGGTTGGCGGGGGGCCTAGCACAGATACGCAGTATTTT. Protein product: CASSQGVGGGPSTDTQYF.

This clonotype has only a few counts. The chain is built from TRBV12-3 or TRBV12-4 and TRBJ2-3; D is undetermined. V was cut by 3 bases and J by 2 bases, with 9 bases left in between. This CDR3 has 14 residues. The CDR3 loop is CASSFGTHTDTQYF. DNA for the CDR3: TGTGCCAGCAGTTTTGGTACTCACACAGATACGCAGTATTTT.

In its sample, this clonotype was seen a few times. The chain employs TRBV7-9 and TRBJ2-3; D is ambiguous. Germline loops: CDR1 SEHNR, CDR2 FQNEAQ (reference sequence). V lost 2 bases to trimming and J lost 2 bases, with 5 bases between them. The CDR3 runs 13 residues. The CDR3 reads CASSLSVTDTQYF. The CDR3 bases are TGTGCCAGCAGCTTATCTGTCACAGATACGCAGTATTTT.

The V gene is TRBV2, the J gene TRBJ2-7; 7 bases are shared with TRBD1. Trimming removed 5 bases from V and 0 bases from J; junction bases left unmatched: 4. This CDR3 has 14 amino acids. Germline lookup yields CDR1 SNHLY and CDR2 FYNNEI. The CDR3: CASSTGALSYEQYF. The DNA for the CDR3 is TGTGCCAGCAGTACAGGGGCCCTCTCCTACGAGCAGTACTTC.

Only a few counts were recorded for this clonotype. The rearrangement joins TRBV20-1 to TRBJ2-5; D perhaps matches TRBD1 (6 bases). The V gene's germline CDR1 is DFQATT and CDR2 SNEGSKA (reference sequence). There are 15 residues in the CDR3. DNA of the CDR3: TGCAGCTCAGGGGCCCCCCGGGTGGGCCAAGAGACCCAGTACTTC. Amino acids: CSSGAPRVGQETQYF.

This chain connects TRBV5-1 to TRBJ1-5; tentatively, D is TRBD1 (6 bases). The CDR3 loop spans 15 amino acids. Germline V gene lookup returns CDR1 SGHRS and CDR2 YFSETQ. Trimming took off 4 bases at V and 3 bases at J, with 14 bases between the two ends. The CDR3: CASSPGRGHNQPQHF. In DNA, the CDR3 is TGCGCCAGCAGCCCGGGTCGGGGGCACAATCAGCCCCAGCATTTT.

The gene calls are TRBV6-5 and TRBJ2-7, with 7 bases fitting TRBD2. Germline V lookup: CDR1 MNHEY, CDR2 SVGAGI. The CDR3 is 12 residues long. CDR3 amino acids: CGVTSPSYEQYF. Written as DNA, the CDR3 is TGTGGGGTGACTAGCCCCTCCTACGAGCAGTACTTC.

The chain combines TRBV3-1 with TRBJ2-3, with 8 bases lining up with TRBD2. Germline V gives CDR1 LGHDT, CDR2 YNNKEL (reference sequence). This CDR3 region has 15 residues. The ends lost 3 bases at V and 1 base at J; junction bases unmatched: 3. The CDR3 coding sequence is TGTGCCAGCAGCCAGCGAGCGGGGGGCACAGATACGCAGTATTTT. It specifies CASSQRAGGTDTQYF.

The CDR3 nucleotides are TGCAGTGCTAGAGAAGCCCTTAGCGGGGGCTCCTACAATGAGCAGTTCTTC. Translating gives CSAREALSGGSYNEQFF. The chain has TRBV20-1 and TRBJ2-1; 9 bases map to TRBD2. The V gene's germline CDR1 is DFQATT and CDR2 SNEGSKA (reference sequence). With 0 bases clipped from V and 0 bases from J, the junction kept 6 bases outside the gene matches. The CDR3 length is 17 residues.

CDR3 coding DNA: TGTGCCAGCAGCCAAGCCGCCGGGACAACAACGCAGTATTTT. This gives the protein CASSQAAGTTTQYF. This chain connects TRBV3-1 to TRBJ2-3; possibly TRBD1 for D (6 bases). V was clipped by 1 base and J by 9 bases, with 14 bases between them. Germline lookup yields CDR1 LGHDT and CDR2 YNNKEL (reference sequence). The CDR3 runs 14 residues.

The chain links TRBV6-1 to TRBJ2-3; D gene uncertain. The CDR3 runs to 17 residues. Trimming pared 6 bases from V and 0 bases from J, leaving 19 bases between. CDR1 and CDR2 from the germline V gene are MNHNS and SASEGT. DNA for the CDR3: TGTGCCAGCAGAACGGGCCCAGCCAGCCGAAGCACAGATACGCAGTATTTT. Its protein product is CASRTGPASRSTDTQYF.

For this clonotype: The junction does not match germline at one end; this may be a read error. The DNA of the CDR3 is TGCTGTGCTAGAGATAAGGAACTAGCGGGGGGGCTTGAGACCCAGTACTTC. Translated: CCARDKELAGGLETQYF. The rearrangement uses TRBV20-1 and TRBJ2-5; 13 bases match TRBD2. This CDR3 has 17 residues. CDR1 DFQATT and CDR2 SNEGSKA come from the germline V gene (reference sequence).

The CDR3 coding sequence is TGCAGTGCTAGTCCCGGGACAGGGGGCAGGCAGCCCCAGCATTTT. It codes for CSASPGTGGRQPQHF. This chain links TRBV20-1 with TRBJ1-5, with TRBD1 matching 12 bases. The CDR3 totals 15 residues. V trimming: 3 bases; J trimming: 7 bases; junction bases outside the gene matches: 7. Germline lookup yields CDR1 DFQATT and CDR2 SNEGSKA (reference sequence).

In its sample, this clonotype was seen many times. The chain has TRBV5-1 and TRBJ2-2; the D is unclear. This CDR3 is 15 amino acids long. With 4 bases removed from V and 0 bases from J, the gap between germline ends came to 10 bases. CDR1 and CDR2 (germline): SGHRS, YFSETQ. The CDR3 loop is CASSRAEANTGELFF. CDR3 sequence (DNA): TGCGCCAGCAGCAGGGCCGAGGCGAACACCGGGGAGCTGTTTTTT.

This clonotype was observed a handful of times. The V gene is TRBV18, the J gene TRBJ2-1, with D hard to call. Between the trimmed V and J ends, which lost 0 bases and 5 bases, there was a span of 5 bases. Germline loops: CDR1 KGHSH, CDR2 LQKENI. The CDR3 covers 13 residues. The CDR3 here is CASSPPVDNEQFF. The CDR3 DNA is TGTGCCAGCTCACCACCGGTCGACAATGAGCAGTTCTTC.

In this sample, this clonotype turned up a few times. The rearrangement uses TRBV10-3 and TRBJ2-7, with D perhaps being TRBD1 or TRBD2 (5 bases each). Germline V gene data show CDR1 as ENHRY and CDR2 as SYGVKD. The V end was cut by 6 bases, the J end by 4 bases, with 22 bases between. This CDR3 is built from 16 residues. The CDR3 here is CAISDPTGTGNYEQYF. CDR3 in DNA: TGTGCCATCAGCGATCCAACCGGGACCGGAAATTACGAGCAGTACTTC.

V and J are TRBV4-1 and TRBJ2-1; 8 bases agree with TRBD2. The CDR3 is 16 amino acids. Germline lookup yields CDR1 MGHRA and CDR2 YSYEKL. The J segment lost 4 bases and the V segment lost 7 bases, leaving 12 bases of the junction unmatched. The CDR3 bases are TGCGCCAGCACAAGTGGCCTAGCGGGCCGTTACAATGAGCAGTTCTTC. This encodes CASTSGLAGRYNEQFF.

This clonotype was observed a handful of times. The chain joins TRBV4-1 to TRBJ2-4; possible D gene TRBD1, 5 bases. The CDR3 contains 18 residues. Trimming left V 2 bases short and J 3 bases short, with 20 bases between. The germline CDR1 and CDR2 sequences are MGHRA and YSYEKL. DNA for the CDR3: TGCGCCAGCAGCCAAAACGAGCATCCAGGGAAATTCAAAAACATTCAGTACTTC. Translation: CASSQNEHPGKFKNIQYF.

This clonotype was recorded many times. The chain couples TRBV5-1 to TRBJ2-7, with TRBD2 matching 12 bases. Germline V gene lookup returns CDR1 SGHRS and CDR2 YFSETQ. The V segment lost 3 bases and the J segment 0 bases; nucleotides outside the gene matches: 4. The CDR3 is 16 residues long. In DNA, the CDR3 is TGCGCCAGCAGCTCTGGACTAGCGGGGTTCTCCTACGAGCAGTACTTC. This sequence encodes CASSSGLAGFSYEQYF.

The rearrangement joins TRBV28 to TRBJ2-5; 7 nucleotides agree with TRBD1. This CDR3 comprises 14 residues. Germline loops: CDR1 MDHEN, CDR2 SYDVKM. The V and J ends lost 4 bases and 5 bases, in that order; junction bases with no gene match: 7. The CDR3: CASSSPGQVETQYF. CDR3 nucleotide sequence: TGTGCCAGCAGTTCCCCCGGACAGGTGGAGACCCAGTACTTC.

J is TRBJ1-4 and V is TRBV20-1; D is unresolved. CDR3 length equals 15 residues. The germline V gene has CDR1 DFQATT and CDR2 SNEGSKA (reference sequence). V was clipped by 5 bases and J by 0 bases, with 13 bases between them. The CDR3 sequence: CSAGRMAATNEKLFF. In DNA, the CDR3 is TGCAGTGCTGGACGGATGGCGGCAACTAATGAAAAACTGTTTTTT.